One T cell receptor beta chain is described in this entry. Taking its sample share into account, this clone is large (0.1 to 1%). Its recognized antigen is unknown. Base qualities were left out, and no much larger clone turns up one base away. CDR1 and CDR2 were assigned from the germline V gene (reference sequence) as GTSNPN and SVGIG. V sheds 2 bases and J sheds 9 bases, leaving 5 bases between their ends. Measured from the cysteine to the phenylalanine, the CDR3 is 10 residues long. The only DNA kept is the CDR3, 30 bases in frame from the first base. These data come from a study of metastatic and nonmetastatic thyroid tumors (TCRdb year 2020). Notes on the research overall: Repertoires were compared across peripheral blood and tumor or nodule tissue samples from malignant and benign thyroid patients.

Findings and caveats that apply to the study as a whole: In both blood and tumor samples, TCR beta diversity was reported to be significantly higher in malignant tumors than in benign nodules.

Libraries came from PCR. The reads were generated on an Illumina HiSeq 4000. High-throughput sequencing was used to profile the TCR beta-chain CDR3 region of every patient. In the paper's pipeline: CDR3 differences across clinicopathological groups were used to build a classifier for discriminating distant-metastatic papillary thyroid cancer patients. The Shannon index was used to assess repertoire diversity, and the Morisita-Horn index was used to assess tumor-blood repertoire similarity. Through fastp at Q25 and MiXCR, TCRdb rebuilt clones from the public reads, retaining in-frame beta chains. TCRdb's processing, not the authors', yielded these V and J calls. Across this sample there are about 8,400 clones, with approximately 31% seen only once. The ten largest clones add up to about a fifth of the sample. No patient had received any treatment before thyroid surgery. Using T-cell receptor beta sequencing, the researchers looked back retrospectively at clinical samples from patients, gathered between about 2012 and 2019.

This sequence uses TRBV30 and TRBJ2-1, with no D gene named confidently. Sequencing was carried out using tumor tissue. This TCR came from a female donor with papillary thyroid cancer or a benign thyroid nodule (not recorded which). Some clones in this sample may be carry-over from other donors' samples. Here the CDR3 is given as CAWSRGEQFF. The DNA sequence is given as TGTGCCTGGAGTCGAGGTGAGCAGTTCTTC.